Below, 14 T cell receptor beta chains from the same sample are listed, as sequenced in a study of early T cells in non-severe SARS-CoV-2 infection. TCRdb passed the 5' RACE reads through MiXCR, listing each CDR3 protein once. Among about 61,000 distinct CDR3 sequences listed, 8.5% to 9.5% were seen once. The specimen was whole blood. These receptors came from an adult who was a healthcare worker with PCR-confirmed SARS-CoV-2 infection or an uninfected control (not recorded which).

The CDR3 DNA is TGTGCCAGCAGACTGATACTCGTCGATGAGCAGTTCTTC. Encoded protein: CASRLILVDEQFF. The chain joins TRBV7-2 to TRBJ2-1; no clear D. The CDR3 has 13 residues. CDR1 SGHTA and CDR2 FQGNSA come from the germline V gene. The germline V and J ends were trimmed by 6 bases and 8 bases, with 14 bases remaining between them.

This clonotype appeared a few times. The chain links TRBV20-1 to TRBJ2-1; a possible D gene is TRBD2 (5 bases). The ends were cut back, 3 bases at V and 2 bases at J, with 14 bases in the middle. The V gene's germline CDR1 is DFQATT and CDR2 SNEGSKA (reference sequence). The CDR3 spans 15 residues. CDR3 sequence reads: CSASQLGRTYNEQFF. In DNA, the CDR3 is TGCAGTGCTAGCCAACTAGGAAGGACCTACAATGAGCAGTTCTTC.

This clonotype came up many times. The rearrangement links TRBV28 to TRBJ1-2; no firm D call. The CDR3 is 14 amino acids. The germline V gene encodes CDR1 MDHEN and CDR2 SYDVKM. The germline V and J ends were trimmed by 2 bases and 4 bases, with 11 bases remaining between them. The CDR3 is CASSLPPIGYGYTF. The CDR3 DNA sequence: TGTGCCAGCAGTTTACCCCCGATAGGCTATGGCTACACCTTC.

The V and J genes are TRBV3-1 and TRBJ2-3, with 11 positions matching TRBD2. Germline lookup yields CDR1 LGHDT and CDR2 YNNKEL (reference sequence). J lost 4 bases, V lost 1 base, and 10 bases had no gene match. This CDR3 contains 18 residues. This chain's CDR3 is CASSQGGSGGAEADTQYF. CDR3 nucleotide sequence: TGTGCCAGCAGCCAAGGAGGTAGCGGGGGGGCGGAGGCAGATACGCAGTATTTT.

This clonotype was observed a few times. V gene TRBV20-1 combines with J gene TRBJ2-1, with TRBD2 matching 7 bases. The CDR3 extends over 15 amino acids. The V gene's germline CDR1 is DFQATT and CDR2 SNEGSKA (reference sequence). Unmatched junction bases numbered 5, after V lost 1 base and J lost 2 bases. This CDR3 reads CSARAGGGAYNEQFF. CDR3 DNA: TGCAGTGCTAGAGCTGGCGGGGGAGCCTACAATGAGCAGTTCTTC.

The chain uses TRBV7-8 and TRBJ1-4; 7 bases agree with TRBD1. This CDR3 comprises 17 residues. Germline-derived CDR1 and CDR2 are SGHVS and FQNEAQ. The J segment lost 7 bases and the V segment lost 1 base, leaving 12 bases of the junction unmatched. For the CDR3, the DNA is TGTGCCAGCAGCTTAGTCACCACAGGGGAAATTACTGAAAAACTGTTTTTT. Translation: CASSLVTTGEITEKLFF.

This clonotype was picked up many times. The J gene is TRBJ2-3, the V gene TRBV2; TRBD2 is a possible D gene (6 bases). Trimming took off 8 bases at V and 0 bases at J, with 18 bases between the two ends. Germline V lookup: CDR1 SNHLY, CDR2 FYNNEI. The CDR3 loop spans 16 amino acids. The CDR3 nucleotides read TGTGCCAGCCGACGTAGGGACTCAACTAGCACAGATACGCAGTATTTT. Its protein product is CASRRRDSTSTDTQYF.

This clonotype was seen many times. The chain couples TRBV20-1 to TRBJ2-4; D gene uncertain. Germline CDR1 DFQATT, CDR2 SNEGSKA (reference sequence). V was cut by 5 bases and J by 9 bases, with 14 bases left in between. The CDR3 runs to 12 residues. The CDR3: CSAEQFEAIQYF. As DNA, the CDR3 is TGCAGTGCTGAACAGTTCGAGGCCATTCAGTACTTC.

There are a few counts of this clonotype. The chain is built from TRBV29-1 and TRBJ2-3, with 10 bases matching TRBD2. This CDR3 spans 12 amino acids. CDR1 SQVTM and CDR2 ANQGSEA come from the germline V gene. Unmatched junction bases numbered 2, after V lost 7 bases and J lost 4 bases. The CDR3 spells CSGTSGSDTQYF. For the CDR3, the DNA is TGCAGCGGGACTAGCGGCTCAGATACGCAGTATTTT.

The CDR3 bases are TGTGCCACCTCACTAGCGGGCGTTATGAACACCGGGGAGCTGTTTTTT. The encoded protein is CATSLAGVMNTGELFF. V gene TRBV24-1 combines with J gene TRBJ2-2; the match to TRBD2 covers 9 bases. The CDR3 sequence is 16 residues long. Germline V gene lookup returns CDR1 KGHDR and CDR2 SFDVKD. Germline trimming cut 9 bases from V and 1 base from J; bases unmatched to any gene: 8.

The chain links TRBV18 to TRBJ1-1; unclear D gene. The CDR3 is 15 residues long. Germline assignment: CDR1 KGHSH and CDR2 LQKENI. V lost 2 bases, J lost 1 base, and 11 bases lay in between. The CDR3 protein is CASSPAGLGNTEAFF. The CDR3 DNA reads TGTGCCAGCTCACCAGCCGGATTGGGGAACACTGAAGCTTTCTTT.

This clonotype was seen only a few times. The rearrangement links TRBV6-4 to TRBJ2-1; 8 bases agree with TRBD1. V gave up 3 bases and J gave up 15 bases; unmatched junction bases: 16. Germline V gene data show CDR1 as MRHNA and CDR2 as SNTAGT. This CDR3 has 15 residues. The CDR3 DNA sequence: TGTGCCAGCAGTGAGGACAGGGAATACGATTCGGCGTTGTTCTTC. Translated, it gives CASSEDREYDSALFF.

This clonotype has just a few counts. The chain has TRBV28 and TRBJ2-2; D may correspond to TRBD1 or TRBD2 (5 bases each). The CDR3 loop spans 13 amino acids. The V gene lost 11 bases and the J gene lost 5 bases, with 15 bases spanning the gap. Germline values: CDR1 MDHEN, CDR2 SYDVKM. As DNA, the CDR3 is TGTGCCCCCAGCCCGGGGCGGACCGGGGAGCTGTTTTTT. Translation: CAPSPGRTGELFF. Using reference TRBV28 and TRBJ2-2 for the parts outside the CDR3, the full variable domain is DVKVTQSSRYLVKRTGEKVFLECVQDMDHENMFWYRQDPGLGLRLIYFSYDVKMKEKGDIPEGYSVSREKKERFSLILESASTNQTSMYLCAPSPGRTGELFFGEGSRLTVL.

This chain links TRBV20-1 with TRBJ2-5; 10 positions agree with TRBD2. J gave up 7 bases and V 6 bases, and 11 bases lay outside the gene matches. CDR3 length equals 14 residues. CDR1 is DFQATT, CDR2 SNEGSKA, per germline (reference sequence). CDR3 DNA sequence: TGCAGTGCGCCGACTAGCGGGCGGGGATGGACCCAGTACTTC. Amino acid sequence: CSAPTSGRGWTQYF.